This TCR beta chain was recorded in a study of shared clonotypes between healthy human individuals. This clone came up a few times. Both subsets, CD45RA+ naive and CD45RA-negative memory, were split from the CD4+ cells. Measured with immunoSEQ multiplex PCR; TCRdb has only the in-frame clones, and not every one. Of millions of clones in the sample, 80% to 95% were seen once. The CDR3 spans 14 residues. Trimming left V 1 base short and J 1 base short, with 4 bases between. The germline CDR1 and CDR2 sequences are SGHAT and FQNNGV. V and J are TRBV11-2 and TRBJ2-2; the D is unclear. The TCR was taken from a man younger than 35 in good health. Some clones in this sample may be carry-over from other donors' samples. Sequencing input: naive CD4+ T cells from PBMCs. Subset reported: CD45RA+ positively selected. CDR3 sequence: CASSLAQNTGELFF. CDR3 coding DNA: TGTGCCAGCAGCTTAGCCCAGAACACCGGGGAGCTGTTTTTT. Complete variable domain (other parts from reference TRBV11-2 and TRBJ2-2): EAGVAQSPRYKIIEKRQSVAFWCNPISGHATLYWYQQILGQGPKLLIQFQNNGVVDDSQLPKDRFSAERLKGVDSTLKIQPAKLEDSAVYLCASSLAQNTGELFFGEGSRLTVL.